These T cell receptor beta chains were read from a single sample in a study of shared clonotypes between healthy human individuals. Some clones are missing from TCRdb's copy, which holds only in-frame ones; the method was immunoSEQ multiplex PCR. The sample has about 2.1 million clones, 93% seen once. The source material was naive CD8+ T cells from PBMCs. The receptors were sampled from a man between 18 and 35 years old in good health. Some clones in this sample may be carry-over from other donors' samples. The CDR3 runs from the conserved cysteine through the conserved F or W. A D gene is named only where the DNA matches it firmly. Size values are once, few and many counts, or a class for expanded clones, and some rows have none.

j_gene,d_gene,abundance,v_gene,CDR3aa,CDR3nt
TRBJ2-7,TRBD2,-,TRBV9,CASSPAPSGRASYEQYF,TGTGCCAGCAGCCCAGCCCCTAGCGGGAGGGCCTCCTACGAGCAGTACTTC
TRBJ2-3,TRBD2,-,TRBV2,CASKSGRTDTQYF,TGTGCCAGCAAGAGCGGGAGGACAGATACGCAGTATTTT
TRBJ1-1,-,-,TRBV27,CASLPLGANTEAFF,TGTGCCAGTCTGCCCTTAGGGGCGAACACTGAAGCTTTCTTT
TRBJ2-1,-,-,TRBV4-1,CASSPIVRGYEQFF,TGCGCCAGCAGCCCCATCGTTAGGGGTTATGAGCAGTTCTTC
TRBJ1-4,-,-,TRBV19,CASSIATVYRNEKLFF,TGTGCCAGTAGTATAGCGACAGTCTATCGGAATGAAAAACTGTTTTTT
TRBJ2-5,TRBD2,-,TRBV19,CASSIVGLAGLQETQYF,TGTGCCAGTAGTATAGTCGGCTTAGCGGGGCTCCAAGAGACCCAGTACTTC
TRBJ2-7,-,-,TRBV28,CASSFSPYEQYF,TGTGCCAGCAGTTTTAGTCCCTACGAGCAGTACTTC
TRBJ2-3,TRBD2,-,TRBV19,CASSLAGEGTDTQYF,TGTGCCAGTAGTTTAGCGGGGGAAGGGACAGATACGCAGTATTTT
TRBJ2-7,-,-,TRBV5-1,CASSLESGAYYEQYF,TGCGCCAGCAGCTTGGAGTCCGGGGCATACTACGAGCAGTACTTC
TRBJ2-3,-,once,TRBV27,CASSLTAWGASDTQYF,TGTGCCAGCAGTTTAACGGCCTGGGGGGCATCAGATACGCAGTATTTT
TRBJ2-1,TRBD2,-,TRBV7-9,CASSLADNEQFF,TGTGCCAGCAGCCTAGCGGACAATGAGCAGTTCTTC
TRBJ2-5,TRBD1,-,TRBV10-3,CAISDPGQGETQYF,TGTGCCATCAGTGACCCGGGACAGGGGGAGACCCAGTACTTC
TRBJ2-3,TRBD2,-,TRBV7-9,CASSLGTGGDTQYF,TGTGCCAGCAGCTTAGGAACGGGAGGGGATACGCAGTATTTT
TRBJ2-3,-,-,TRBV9,CASSDWHTQYF,TGTGCCAGCAGTGACTGGCATACGCAGTATTTT
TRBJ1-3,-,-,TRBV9,CASSVRGGNTIYF,TGTGCCAGCAGCGTACGGGGTGGAAACACCATATATTTT
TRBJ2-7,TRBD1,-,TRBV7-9,CASSSSGQGYEQYF,TGTGCCAGCAGCTCATCGGGACAGGGCTACGAGCAGTACTTC
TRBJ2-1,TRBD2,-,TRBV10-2,CASREGGDNEQFF,TGCGCCAGCAGGGAGGGAGGGGACAATGAGCAGTTCTTC
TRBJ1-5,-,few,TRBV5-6,CASSLGNQPQHF,TGTGCCAGCAGCTTAGGCAATCAGCCCCAGCATTTT
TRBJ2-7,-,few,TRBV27,CASSPGVHEQYF,TGTGCCAGCAGCCCAGGGGTCCACGAGCAGTACTTC
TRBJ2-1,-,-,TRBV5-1,CASSLSEGVYNEQFF,TGCGCCAGCAGCTTGTCTGAGGGGGTGTACAATGAGCAGTTCTTC
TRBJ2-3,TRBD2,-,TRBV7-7,CASSPIPIAGRTDTQYF,TGTGCCAGCAGCCCCATCCCTATAGCGGGTCGCACAGATACGCAGTATTTT
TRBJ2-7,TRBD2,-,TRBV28,CASSLAGGSSYEQYF,TGTGCCAGCAGTTTAGCGGGAGGTAGCTCCTACGAGCAGTACTTC
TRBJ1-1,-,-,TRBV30,CAWEGQMFTEAFF,TGTGCCTGGGAAGGACAGATGTTCACTGAAGCTTTCTTT
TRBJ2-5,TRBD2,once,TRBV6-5,CASSYGTSGQETQYF,TGTGCCAGCAGTTACGGAACTAGCGGACAAGAGACCCAGTACTTC
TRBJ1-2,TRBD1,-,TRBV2,CASNWGQGDRGYTF,TGTGCCAGCAATTGGGGACAGGGGGATCGAGGCTACACCTTC
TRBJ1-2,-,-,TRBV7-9,CASSLETDYGYTF,TGTGCCAGCAGCTTAGAAACGGACTATGGCTACACCTTC
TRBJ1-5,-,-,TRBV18,CASSPTRWQPQHF,TGTGCCAGCTCACCGACGCGTTGGCAGCCCCAGCATTTT
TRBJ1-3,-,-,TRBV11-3,CASSLGTGNTIYF,TGTGCCAGCAGCCTCGGGACTGGAAACACCATATATTTT
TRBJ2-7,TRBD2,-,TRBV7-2,CASSLSGMIEQYF,TGTGCCAGCAGCTTAAGCGGGATGATCGAGCAGTACTTC
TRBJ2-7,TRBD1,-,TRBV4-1,CASSQARTGVYEQYF,TGCGCCAGCAGCCAAGCCCGGACAGGGGTCTACGAGCAGTACTTC
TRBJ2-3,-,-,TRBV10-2,CASSEFYWGKNTDTQYF,TGCGCCAGCAGTGAGTTTTATTGGGGGAAAAACACAGATACGCAGTATTTT
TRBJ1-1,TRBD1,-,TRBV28,CASSLYPGGSNTEAFF,TGTGCCAGCAGTTTATATCCAGGGGGCTCGAACACTGAAGCTTTCTTT
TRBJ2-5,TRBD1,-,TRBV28,CASSLFGQVQETQYF,TGTGCCAGCAGTTTATTCGGACAGGTCCAAGAGACCCAGTACTTC
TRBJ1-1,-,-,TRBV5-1,CASSTRTENLNTEAFF,TGCGCCAGCAGCACACGGACAGAAAACCTGAACACTGAAGCTTTCTTT
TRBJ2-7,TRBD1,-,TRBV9,CASSARDRGHEQYF,TGTGCCAGCAGCGCCCGGGACAGGGGCCACGAGCAGTACTTC
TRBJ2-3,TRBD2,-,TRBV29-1,CSVVAGDTDTQYF,TGCAGCGTTGTAGCGGGCGACACAGATACGCAGTATTTT
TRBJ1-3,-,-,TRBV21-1,CASSTLGEGGKNTIYF,TGTGCCAGCAGCACTTTGGGGGAAGGGGGAAAAAACACCATATATTTT
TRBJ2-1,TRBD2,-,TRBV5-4,CASSPPSGEYNEQFF,TGTGCCAGCAGCCCCCCAAGCGGGGAATACAATGAGCAGTTCTTC
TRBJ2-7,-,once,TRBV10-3,CAISESFSREGGATIPYEQYF,TGTGCCATCAGTGAGTCGTTTTCCAGGGAAGGGGGGGCGACTATTCCCTACGAGCAGTACTTC
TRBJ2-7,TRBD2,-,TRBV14,CASSPVAGIYEQYF,TGTGCCAGCAGCCCGGTAGCGGGAATCTACGAGCAGTACTTC
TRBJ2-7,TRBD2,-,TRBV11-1,CASSRGLAGVGEQYF,TGTGCCAGCAGCCGAGGACTAGCGGGAGTGGGCGAGCAGTACTTC
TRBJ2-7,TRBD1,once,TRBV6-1,CASSEALVGGQGAFSYYEQYF,TGTGCCAGCAGTGAAGCGCTTGTTGGGGGACAGGGGGCTTTTTCCTACTACGAGCAGTACTTC
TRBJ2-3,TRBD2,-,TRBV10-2,CASSPTGTSGTDTQYF,TGCGCCAGCAGTCCTACTGGGACTAGCGGCACAGATACGCAGTATTTT
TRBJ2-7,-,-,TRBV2,CASSETSPEQYF,TGTGCCAGCAGTGAGACTAGTCCCGAGCAGTACTTC
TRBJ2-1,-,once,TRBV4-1,CASSQEPHRNNEQFF,TGCGCCAGCAGCCAAGAGCCGCATCGAAACAATGAGCAGTTCTTC
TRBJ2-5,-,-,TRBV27,CASSQIEQETQYF,TGTGCCAGCAGCCAAATTGAGCAAGAGACCCAGTACTTC
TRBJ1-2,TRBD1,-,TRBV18,CASSLPGQGPYGYTF,TGTGCCAGCTCACTACCGGGACAGGGGCCCTATGGCTACACCTTC
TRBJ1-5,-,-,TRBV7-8,CASSLGGGNQPQHF,TGTGCCAGCAGCTTAGGGGGAGGCAATCAGCCCCAGCATTTT